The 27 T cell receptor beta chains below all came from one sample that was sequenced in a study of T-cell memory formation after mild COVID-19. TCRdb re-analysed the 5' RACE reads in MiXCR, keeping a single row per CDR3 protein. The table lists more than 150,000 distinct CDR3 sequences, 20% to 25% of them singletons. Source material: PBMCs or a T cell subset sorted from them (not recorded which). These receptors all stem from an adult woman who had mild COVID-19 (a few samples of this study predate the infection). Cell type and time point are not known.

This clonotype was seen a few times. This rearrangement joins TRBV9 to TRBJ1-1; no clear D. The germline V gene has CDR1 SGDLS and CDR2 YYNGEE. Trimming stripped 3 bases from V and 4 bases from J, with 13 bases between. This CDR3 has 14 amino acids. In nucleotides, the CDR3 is TGTGCCAGCAGCGCCGCATCGCTGAGCACTGAAGCTTTCTTT. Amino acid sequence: CASSAASLSTEAFF. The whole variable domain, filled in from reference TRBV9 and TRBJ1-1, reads DSGVTQTPKHLITATGQRVTLRCSPRSGDLSVYWYQQSLDQGLQFLIQYYNGEERAKGNILERFSAQQFPDLHSELNLSSLELGDSALYFCASSAASLSTEAFFGQGTRLTVV.

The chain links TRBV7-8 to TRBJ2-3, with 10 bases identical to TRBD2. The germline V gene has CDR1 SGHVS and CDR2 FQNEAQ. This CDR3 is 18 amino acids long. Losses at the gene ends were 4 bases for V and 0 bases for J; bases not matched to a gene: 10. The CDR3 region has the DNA TGTGCCAGCAGCTCGAGGGGTAGCGGGGGGACTAGCACAGATACGCAGTATTTT. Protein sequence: CASSSRGSGGTSTDTQYF.

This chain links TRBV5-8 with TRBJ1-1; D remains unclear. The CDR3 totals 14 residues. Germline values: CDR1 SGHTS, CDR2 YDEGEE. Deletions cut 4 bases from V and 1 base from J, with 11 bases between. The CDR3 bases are TGTGCCAGCAGCCCTTGGCCGGAGAACACTGAAGCTTTCTTT. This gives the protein CASSPWPENTEAFF. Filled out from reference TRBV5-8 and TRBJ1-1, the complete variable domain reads EAGVTQSPTHLIKTRGQQATLRCSPISGHTSVYWYQQALGLGLQFLLWYDEGEERNRGNFPPRFSGRQFPNYSSELNVNALELEDSALYLCASSPWPENTEAFFGQGTRLTVV.

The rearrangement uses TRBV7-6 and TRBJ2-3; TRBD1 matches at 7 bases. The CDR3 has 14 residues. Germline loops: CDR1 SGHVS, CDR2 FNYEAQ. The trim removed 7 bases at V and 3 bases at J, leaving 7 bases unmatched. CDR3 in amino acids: CASTMTGPTDTQYF. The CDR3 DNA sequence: TGTGCCAGCACCATGACAGGGCCAACAGATACGCAGTATTTT.

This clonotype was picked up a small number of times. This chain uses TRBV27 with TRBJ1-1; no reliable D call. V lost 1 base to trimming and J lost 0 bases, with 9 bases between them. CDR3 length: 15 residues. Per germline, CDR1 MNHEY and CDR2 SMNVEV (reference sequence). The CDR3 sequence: CASSLLAGMNTEAFF. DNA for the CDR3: TGTGCCAGCAGTTTATTGGCAGGTATGAACACTGAAGCTTTCTTT.

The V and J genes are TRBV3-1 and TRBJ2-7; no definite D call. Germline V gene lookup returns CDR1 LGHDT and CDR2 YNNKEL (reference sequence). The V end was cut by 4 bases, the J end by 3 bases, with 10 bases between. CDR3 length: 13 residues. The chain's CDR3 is CASSPTDFYEQYF. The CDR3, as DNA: TGTGCCAGCAGCCCTACCGACTTCTACGAGCAGTACTTC.

Written as DNA, the CDR3 is TGCGCCAGCAGCCAAGTTATGAGTTACGAGCAGTACTTC. The encoded protein is CASSQVMSYEQYF. The J gene is TRBJ2-7, the V gene TRBV4-1; D unresolved. V lost 1 base and J lost 4, with 8 bases in between. The CDR3 is 13 amino acids. In germline, CDR1 is MGHRA, CDR2 YSYEKL.

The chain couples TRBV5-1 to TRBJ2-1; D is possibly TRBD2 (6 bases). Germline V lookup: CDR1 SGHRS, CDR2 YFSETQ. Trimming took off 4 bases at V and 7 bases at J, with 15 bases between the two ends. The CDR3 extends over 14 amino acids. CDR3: CASSPIQGGNEQFF. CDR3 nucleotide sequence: TGCGCCAGCAGCCCAATCCAGGGAGGAAATGAGCAGTTCTTC.

The CDR3 sequence is CSVEGGESSYEQYF. Written as DNA, the CDR3 is TGCAGCGTTGAAGGAGGTGAGAGCTCCTACGAGCAGTACTTC. J is TRBJ2-7 and V is TRBV29-1; no clear D gene. Germline assignment: CDR1 SQVTM and CDR2 ANQGSEA. There are 14 residues in the CDR3. V was clipped by 1 base and J by 0 bases, with 10 bases between them.

The CDR3 coding sequence is TGCGCCAGCAGCCAAGTCACACCCCCCTACGAGCAGTACTTC. Its protein is CASSQVTPPYEQYF. The gene calls are TRBV4-1 and TRBJ2-7; D ambiguous. V was clipped by 1 base and J by 2 bases, with 9 bases between them. This CDR3 spans 14 amino acids. Germline V gene data show CDR1 as MGHRA and CDR2 as YSYEKL.

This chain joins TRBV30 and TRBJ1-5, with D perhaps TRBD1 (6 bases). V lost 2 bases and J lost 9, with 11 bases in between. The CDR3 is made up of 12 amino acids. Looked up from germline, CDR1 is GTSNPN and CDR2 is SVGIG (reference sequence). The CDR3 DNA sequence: TGTGCCTGGAGTCCGACCAGGGGGCCCCAGCATTTT. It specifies CAWSPTRGPQHF.

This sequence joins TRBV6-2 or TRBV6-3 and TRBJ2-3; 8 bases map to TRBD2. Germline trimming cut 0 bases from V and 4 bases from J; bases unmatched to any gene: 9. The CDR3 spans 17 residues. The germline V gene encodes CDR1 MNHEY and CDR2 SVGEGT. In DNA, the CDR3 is TGTGCCAGCAGTTACTCCCTAGCGGGCCCCTCGTCAGATACGCAGTATTTT. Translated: CASSYSLAGPSSDTQYF.

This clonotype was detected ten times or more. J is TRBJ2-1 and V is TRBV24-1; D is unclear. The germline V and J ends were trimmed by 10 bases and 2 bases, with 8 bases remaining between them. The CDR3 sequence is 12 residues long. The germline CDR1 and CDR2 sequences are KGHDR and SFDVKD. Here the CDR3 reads CATGRTYNEQFF. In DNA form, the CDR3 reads TGTGCCACGGGCAGGACCTACAATGAGCAGTTCTTC.

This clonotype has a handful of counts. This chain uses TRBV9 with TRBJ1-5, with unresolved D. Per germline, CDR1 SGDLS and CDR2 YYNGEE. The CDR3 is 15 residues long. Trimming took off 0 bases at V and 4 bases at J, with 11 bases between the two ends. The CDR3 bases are TGTGCCAGCAGCGTAGGAGGGTCCTTTAATCAGCCCCAGCATTTT. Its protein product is CASSVGGSFNQPQHF.

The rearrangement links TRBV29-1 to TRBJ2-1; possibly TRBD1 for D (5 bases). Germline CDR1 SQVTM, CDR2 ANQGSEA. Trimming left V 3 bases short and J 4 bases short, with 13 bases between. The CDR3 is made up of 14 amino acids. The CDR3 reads CSVDLLGQYNEQFF. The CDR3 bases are TGCAGCGTTGATCTTCTGGGGCAGTACAATGAGCAGTTCTTC.

The CDR3 sequence: CASSVPGQVLQETQYF. CDR3 coding DNA: TGTGCCAGCAGCGTTCCGGGACAGGTTCTTCAAGAGACCCAGTACTTC. V usage is TRBV6-2 or TRBV6-3 and J usage is TRBJ2-5, with 8 bases fitting TRBD1. CDR3 size: 16 residues. The trim removed 6 bases at V and 2 bases at J, leaving 11 bases unmatched. Germline CDR1 MNHEY, CDR2 SVGEGT.

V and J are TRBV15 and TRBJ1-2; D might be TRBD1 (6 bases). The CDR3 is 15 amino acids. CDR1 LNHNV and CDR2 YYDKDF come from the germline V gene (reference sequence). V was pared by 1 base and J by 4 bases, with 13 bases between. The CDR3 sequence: CATSRAQGYFYGYTF. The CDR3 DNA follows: TGTGCCACCAGCAGAGCTCAGGGGTATTTCTATGGCTACACCTTC.

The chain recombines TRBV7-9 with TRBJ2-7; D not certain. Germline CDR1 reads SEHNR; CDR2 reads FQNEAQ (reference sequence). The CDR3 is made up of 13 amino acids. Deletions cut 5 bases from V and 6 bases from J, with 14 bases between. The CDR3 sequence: CASSLATAREQYF. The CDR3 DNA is TGTGCCAGCAGCCTTGCAACCGCCCGCGAGCAGTACTTC.

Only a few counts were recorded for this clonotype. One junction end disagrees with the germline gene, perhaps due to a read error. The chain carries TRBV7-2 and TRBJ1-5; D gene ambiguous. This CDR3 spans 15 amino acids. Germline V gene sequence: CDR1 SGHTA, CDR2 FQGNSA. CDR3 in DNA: TGCGCCAGCAGCTTATCCGGGCTGGGGAATCAGCCCCAGCATTTT. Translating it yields CASSLSGLGNQPQHF.

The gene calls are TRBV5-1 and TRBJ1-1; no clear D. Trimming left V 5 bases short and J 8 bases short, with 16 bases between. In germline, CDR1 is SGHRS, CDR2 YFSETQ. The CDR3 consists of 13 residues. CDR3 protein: CASRSAMETEAFF. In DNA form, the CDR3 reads TGCGCCAGCAGATCGGCGATGGAGACCGAAGCTTTCTTT.

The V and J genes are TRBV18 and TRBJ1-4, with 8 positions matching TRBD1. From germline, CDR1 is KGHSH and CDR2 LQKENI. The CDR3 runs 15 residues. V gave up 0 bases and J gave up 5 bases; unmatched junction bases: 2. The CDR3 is CASSPPTGENEKLFF. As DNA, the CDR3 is TGTGCCAGCTCACCACCGACAGGGGAGAATGAAAAACTGTTTTTT.

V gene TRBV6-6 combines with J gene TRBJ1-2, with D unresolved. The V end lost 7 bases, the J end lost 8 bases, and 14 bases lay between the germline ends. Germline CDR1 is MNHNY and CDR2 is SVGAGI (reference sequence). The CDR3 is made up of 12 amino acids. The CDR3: CASTYGSDGYTF. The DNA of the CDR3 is TGTGCCAGCACCTACGGGTCTGACGGCTACACCTTC.

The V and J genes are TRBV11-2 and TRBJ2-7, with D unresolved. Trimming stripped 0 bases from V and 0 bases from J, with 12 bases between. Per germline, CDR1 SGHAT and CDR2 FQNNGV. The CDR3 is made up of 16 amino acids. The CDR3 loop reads CASSLDSFGNSYEQYF. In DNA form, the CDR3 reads TGTGCCAGCAGCTTAGACTCTTTCGGAAACTCCTACGAGCAGTACTTC.

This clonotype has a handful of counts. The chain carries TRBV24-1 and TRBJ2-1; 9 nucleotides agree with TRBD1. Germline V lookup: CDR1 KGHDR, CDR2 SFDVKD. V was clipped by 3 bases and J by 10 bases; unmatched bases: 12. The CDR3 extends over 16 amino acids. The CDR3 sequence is CATSDHDRDRVLEQFF. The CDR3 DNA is TGTGCCACCAGTGATCACGACCGGGACAGGGTTTTGGAGCAGTTCTTC.

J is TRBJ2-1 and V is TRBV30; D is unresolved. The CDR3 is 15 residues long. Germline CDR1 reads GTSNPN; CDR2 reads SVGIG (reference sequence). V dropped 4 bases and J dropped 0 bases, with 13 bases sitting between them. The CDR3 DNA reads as TGTGCCTGGAAAAAAGACTGGAGCTCCTACAATGAGCAGTTCTTC. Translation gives CAWKKDWSSYNEQFF.

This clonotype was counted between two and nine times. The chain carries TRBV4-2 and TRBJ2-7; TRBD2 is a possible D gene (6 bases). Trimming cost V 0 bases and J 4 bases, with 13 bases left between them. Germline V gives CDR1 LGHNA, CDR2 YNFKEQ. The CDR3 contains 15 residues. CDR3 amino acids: CASSQDGTHRYEQYF. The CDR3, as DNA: TGTGCCAGCAGCCAAGATGGGACTCACCGGTACGAGCAGTACTTC.

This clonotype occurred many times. CDR3 amino acids: CASSLGSVSTDTQYF. CDR3 DNA sequence: TGTGCCAGCAGCCTGGGTTCGGTTAGCACAGATACGCAGTATTTT. This chain connects TRBV7-9 to TRBJ2-3, with D unclear. Germline CDR1 SEHNR, CDR2 FQNEAQ (reference sequence). V lost 5 bases to trimming and J lost 0 bases, with 12 bases between them. This CDR3 comprises 15 residues.